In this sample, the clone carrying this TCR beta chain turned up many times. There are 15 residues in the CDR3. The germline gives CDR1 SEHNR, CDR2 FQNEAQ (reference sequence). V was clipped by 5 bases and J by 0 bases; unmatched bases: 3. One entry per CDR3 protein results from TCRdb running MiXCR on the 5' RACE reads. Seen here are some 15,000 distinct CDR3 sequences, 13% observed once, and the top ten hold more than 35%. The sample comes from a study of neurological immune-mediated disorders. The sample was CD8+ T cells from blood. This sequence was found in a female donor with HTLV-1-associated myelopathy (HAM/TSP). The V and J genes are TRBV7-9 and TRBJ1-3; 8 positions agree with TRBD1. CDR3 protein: CASSGGQDSGNTIYF. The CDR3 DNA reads TGTGCCAGCAGCGGGGGACAGGACTCTGGAAACACCATATATTTT.